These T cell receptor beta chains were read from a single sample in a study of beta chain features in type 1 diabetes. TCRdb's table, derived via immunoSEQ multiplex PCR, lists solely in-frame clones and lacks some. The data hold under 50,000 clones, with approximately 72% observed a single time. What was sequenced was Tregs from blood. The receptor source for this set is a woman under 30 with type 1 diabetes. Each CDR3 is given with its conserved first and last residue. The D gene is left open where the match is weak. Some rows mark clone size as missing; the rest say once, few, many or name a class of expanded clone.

cdr3_aa: CASSPLAGLGELFF
cdr3_nt: TGTGCCAGCAGCCCGCTAGCGGGATTGGGGGAGCTGTTTTTT
v_call: TRBV7-3
clone_size: .
d_call: TRBD2
j_call: TRBJ2-2

cdr3_aa: CASSKPAGGNYGYTF
cdr3_nt: TGTGCCAGTAGTAAGCCGGCAGGAGGAAACTATGGCTACACCTTC
v_call: TRBV19
clone_size: .
d_call: .
j_call: TRBJ1-2

cdr3_aa: CASSYRETEAFF
cdr3_nt: TGTGCCAGCAGTTACAGGGAGACAGAAGCTTTCTTT
v_call: TRBV6-6
clone_size: .
d_call: .
j_call: TRBJ1-1

cdr3_aa: CASSSSGGLTDTQYF
cdr3_nt: TGTGCCAGCAGTTCTAGCGGGGGCCTCACAGATACGCAGTATTTT
v_call: TRBV6-6
clone_size: .
d_call: TRBD2
j_call: TRBJ2-3

cdr3_aa: CASSLDWGGDTEAFF
cdr3_nt: TGTGCCAGCAGCTTGGACTGGGGGGGCGACACTGAAGCTTTCTTT
v_call: TRBV5-6
clone_size: .
d_call: .
j_call: TRBJ1-1

cdr3_aa: CASSLAAGTYEQYF
cdr3_nt: TGCGCCAGCAGCTTGGCGGCAGGGACCTACGAGCAGTACTTC
v_call: TRBV5-1
clone_size: .
d_call: .
j_call: TRBJ2-7

cdr3_aa: CASTGDSLESDTQYF
cdr3_nt: TGTGCCAGCACCGGCGACAGTTTGGAGTCAGATACGCAGTATTTT
v_call: TRBV18
clone_size: few
d_call: .
j_call: TRBJ2-3

cdr3_aa: CASSLKGAGASQPQHF
cdr3_nt: TGTGCCAGCAGTTTAAAGGGGGCGGGTGCTTCGCAGCCCCAGCATTTT
v_call: TRBV27
clone_size: .
d_call: TRBD1
j_call: TRBJ1-5

cdr3_aa: CASSFGGQRYEQYF
cdr3_nt: TGCGCCAGCAGCTTTGGGGGCCAGCGTTACGAGCAGTACTTC
v_call: TRBV5-1
clone_size: .
d_call: .
j_call: TRBJ2-7

cdr3_aa: CASSERQGWQPQHF
cdr3_nt: TGCGCCAGCAGTGAGAGGCAGGGTTGGCAGCCCCAGCATTTT
v_call: TRBV10-2
clone_size: .
d_call: .
j_call: TRBJ1-5

cdr3_aa: CASSINYEQYF
cdr3_nt: TGCGCCAGCAGCATAAACTACGAGCAGTACTTC
v_call: TRBV5-1
clone_size: .
d_call: .
j_call: TRBJ2-7

cdr3_aa: CAISDFGGEAYEQYF
cdr3_nt: TGTGCCATCAGTGATTTTGGCGGGGAAGCCTACGAGCAGTACTTC
v_call: TRBV10-3
clone_size: .
d_call: .
j_call: TRBJ2-7

cdr3_aa: CASHQAHQPQHF
cdr3_nt: TGTGCCAGCCATCAGGCCCATCAGCCCCAGCATTTT
v_call: TRBV28
clone_size: .
d_call: .
j_call: TRBJ1-5

cdr3_aa: CASSGTGFSQPQHF
cdr3_nt: TGCGCCAGCAGCGGGACAGGGTTCTCTCAGCCCCAGCATTTT
v_call: TRBV10-2
clone_size: .
d_call: TRBD1
j_call: TRBJ1-5

cdr3_aa: CASSIRGPSGASGTGELFF
cdr3_nt: TGTGCCAGTAGTATCAGGGGGCCTAGCGGGGCCTCGGGCACCGGGGAGCTGTTTTTT
v_call: TRBV19
clone_size: once
d_call: .
j_call: TRBJ2-2

cdr3_aa: CASSEQRETQYF
cdr3_nt: TGTGCCAGCAGTGAACAGCGGGAGACCCAGTACTTC
v_call: TRBV6-5
clone_size: .
d_call: .
j_call: TRBJ2-5

cdr3_aa: CASSSTGLQETQYF
cdr3_nt: TGTGCCAGCAGCAGCACGGGACTCCAAGAGACCCAGTACTTC
v_call: TRBV11-3
clone_size: few
d_call: .
j_call: TRBJ2-5

cdr3_aa: CASSFYRTATGELFF
cdr3_nt: TGTGCCAGCAGTTTCTACCGGACAGCCACCGGGGAGCTGTTTTTT
v_call: TRBV28
clone_size: .
d_call: .
j_call: TRBJ2-2

cdr3_aa: CASSPSSLVEAFF
cdr3_nt: TGTGCCAGCAGCCCTTCGTCCCTTGTGGAAGCTTTCTTT
v_call: TRBV11-3
clone_size: .
d_call: .
j_call: TRBJ1-1

cdr3_aa: CASSYYTGRDEQYF
cdr3_nt: TGTGCCAGCAGTTACTACACAGGGAGGGACGAGCAGTACTTC
v_call: TRBV6-6
clone_size: .
d_call: .
j_call: TRBJ2-7

cdr3_aa: CASSIGIVNTGELFF
cdr3_nt: TGTGCCAGTAGTATCGGGATAGTGAACACCGGGGAGCTGTTTTTT
v_call: TRBV19
clone_size: .
d_call: .
j_call: TRBJ2-2

cdr3_aa: CAWRTQGGGEKLFF
cdr3_nt: TGTGCCTGGAGGACACAGGGTGGCGGGGAAAAACTGTTTTTT
v_call: TRBV30
clone_size: .
d_call: .
j_call: TRBJ1-4

cdr3_aa: CASSAPPSPGGVLGQPQHF
cdr3_nt: TGTGCCAGCAGCGCCCCACCATCCCCCGGAGGGGTCCTCGGTCAGCCCCAGCATTTT
v_call: TRBV28
clone_size: .
d_call: .
j_call: TRBJ1-5

cdr3_aa: CASSLGISSGGAYDTQYF
cdr3_nt: TGTGCCAGCAGCTTGGGGATATCTAGCGGGGGGGCATACGATACGCAGTATTTT
v_call: TRBV7-2
clone_size: few
d_call: TRBD2
j_call: TRBJ2-3

cdr3_aa: CASRRGLARHEQFF
cdr3_nt: TGTGCCAGCAGGCGCGGACTGGCGAGGCATGAGCAGTTCTTC
v_call: TRBV7-9
clone_size: few
d_call: .
j_call: TRBJ2-1

cdr3_aa: CASSLGAGSPEAFF
cdr3_nt: TGTGCCAGCAGCTTAGGGGCAGGGTCCCCTGAAGCTTTCTTT
v_call: TRBV7-9
clone_size: few
d_call: .
j_call: TRBJ1-1

cdr3_aa: CASSLNSPTEAFF
cdr3_nt: TGTGCCAGCAGTCTTAACAGTCCCACTGAAGCTTTCTTT
v_call: TRBV25-1
clone_size: .
d_call: .
j_call: TRBJ1-1

cdr3_aa: CSVEQTNTGELFF
cdr3_nt: TGCAGCGTTGAACAGACGAACACCGGGGAGCTGTTTTTT
v_call: TRBV29-1
clone_size: .
d_call: .
j_call: TRBJ2-2

cdr3_aa: CASSQDRLAGGEQYF
cdr3_nt: TGCGCCAGCAGCCAAGATCGGCTAGCGGGAGGGGAGCAGTACTTC
v_call: TRBV4-3
clone_size: .
d_call: TRBD2
j_call: TRBJ2-7

cdr3_aa: CASSQSGRAVETQYF
cdr3_nt: TGCGCCAGCAGTCAATCGGGCAGGGCCGTCGAGACCCAGTACTTC
v_call: TRBV23-1
clone_size: .
d_call: .
j_call: TRBJ2-5

cdr3_aa: CAWRGRVRNEQFF
cdr3_nt: TGTGCCTGGAGAGGGAGGGTTCGCAATGAGCAGTTCTTC
v_call: TRBV30
clone_size: .
d_call: TRBD2
j_call: TRBJ2-1

cdr3_aa: CASSFRTGYGYTF
cdr3_nt: TGTGCCAGCAGTTTCCGGACAGGGTATGGCTACACCTTC
v_call: TRBV6-5
clone_size: few
d_call: TRBD1
j_call: TRBJ1-2

cdr3_aa: CASRGWGLRGYTF
cdr3_nt: TGTGCCAGCAGGGGTTGGGGCTTGAGGGGCTACACCTTC
v_call: TRBV7-9
clone_size: .
d_call: .
j_call: TRBJ1-2

cdr3_aa: CASSRDAGGEQYF
cdr3_nt: TGTGCCAGCAGCCGCGATGCCGGGGGGGAGCAGTACTTC
v_call: TRBV7-2
clone_size: .
d_call: TRBD2
j_call: TRBJ2-7

cdr3_aa: CASSPTGGTQYF
cdr3_nt: TGCGCCAGCAGCCCGACAGGCGGGACCCAGTACTTC
v_call: TRBV5-1
clone_size: .
d_call: .
j_call: TRBJ2-5

cdr3_aa: CASSLSGIRTDTQYF
cdr3_nt: TGTGCCAGCAGCCTTAGCGGGATTCGTACAGATACGCAGTATTTT
v_call: TRBV6-5
clone_size: .
d_call: TRBD2
j_call: TRBJ2-3

cdr3_aa: CASSLDYLNEQFF
cdr3_nt: TGCGCCAGCAGCCTGGACTACCTTAATGAGCAGTTCTTC
v_call: TRBV5-1
clone_size: .
d_call: .
j_call: TRBJ2-1

cdr3_aa: CASSLFHSRLAGYNEQFF
cdr3_nt: TGTGCCAGCAGCTTATTTCATTCGCGGCTAGCGGGCTACAATGAGCAGTTCTTC
v_call: TRBV7-2
clone_size: .
d_call: TRBD2
j_call: TRBJ2-1

cdr3_aa: CASSPRTGYTEAFF
cdr3_nt: TGTGCCAGCAGCCCCCGGACAGGTTACACTGAAGCTTTCTTT
v_call: TRBV11-2
clone_size: .
d_call: TRBD1
j_call: TRBJ1-1

cdr3_aa: CASSRTSGERRELFF
cdr3_nt: TGTGCCAGCAGCAGGACTAGCGGTGAGAGGAGGGAGCTGTTTTTT
v_call: TRBV7-2
clone_size: .
d_call: TRBD2
j_call: TRBJ2-2

cdr3_aa: CASSRGQFSGANVLTF
cdr3_nt: TGTGCCAGCTCACGTGGACAGTTCTCTGGGGCCAACGTCCTGACTTTC
v_call: TRBV18
clone_size: .
d_call: .
j_call: TRBJ2-6

cdr3_aa: CASSLPGDTQYF
cdr3_nt: TGTGCCAGCAGCCTCCCGGGTGATACGCAGTATTTT
v_call: TRBV7-2
clone_size: .
d_call: .
j_call: TRBJ2-3

cdr3_aa: CASSLGTGRNTEAFF
cdr3_nt: TGTGCCAGCAGCTTGGGTACAGGGAGGAACACTGAAGCTTTCTTT
v_call: TRBV7-9
clone_size: few
d_call: .
j_call: TRBJ1-1

cdr3_aa: CASSQDAGGSTDTQYF
cdr3_nt: TGCGCCAGCAGCCAAGATGCGGGGGGTAGCACAGATACGCAGTATTTT
v_call: TRBV4-1
clone_size: few
d_call: TRBD2
j_call: TRBJ2-3

cdr3_aa: CASSLGQGYEQYF
cdr3_nt: TGTGCCAGCAGTTTAGGACAGGGGTACGAGCAGTACTTC
v_call: TRBV28
clone_size: .
d_call: TRBD1
j_call: TRBJ2-7

cdr3_aa: CASSIGDQETQYF
cdr3_nt: TGTGCCAGTAGTATAGGAGATCAAGAGACCCAGTACTTC
v_call: TRBV19
clone_size: .
d_call: .
j_call: TRBJ2-5

cdr3_aa: CASSLGQHSGANVLTF
cdr3_nt: TGCGCCAGCAGCCTGGGACAGCACTCTGGGGCCAACGTCCTGACTTTC
v_call: TRBV5-1
clone_size: .
d_call: TRBD1
j_call: TRBJ2-6

cdr3_aa: CASSGRASGGGTDTQYF
cdr3_nt: TGTGCCAGCAGTGGCCGGGCTAGCGGGGGGGGGACAGATACGCAGTATTTT
v_call: TRBV6-1
clone_size: .
d_call: TRBD2
j_call: TRBJ2-3

cdr3_aa: CASSATVLSETQYF
cdr3_nt: TGTGCCAGCAGCGCGACAGTCCTGAGTGAGACCCAGTACTTC
v_call: TRBV9
clone_size: .
d_call: .
j_call: TRBJ2-5